Presented here are 5 T cell receptor beta chains from one specimen sequenced in a study of T cells in women clearing cervical HPV infection. Generated by immunoSEQ multiplex PCR, the TCRdb table keeps only in-frame clones and is missing some. This repertoire includes approximately 24,000 clones. Sample: blood buffy coat. The receptors come from a woman aged 18-70 years with a cervical HPV16 infection that either progressed to CIN3+ or cleared (not recorded which).

Concerning this clone: The observed sequence ends 3 residues before the CDR3 terminus, with the missing tail filled in from the germline J gene. This chain joins TRBV18 and TRBJ2-2, with TRBD2 matching 12 bases. CDR1 is KGHSH, CDR2 LQKENI, per germline. J lost 5 bases, V lost 2 bases, and 6 bases had no gene match. The CDR3 extends over 17 amino acids. The CDR3 DNA, read in part, is TGTGCCAGCTCACCAGCTAGCGGGAGGGCCTGGACCGGGGAG. This encodes CASSPASGRAWTGE. The whole CDR3 protein is CASSPASGRAWTGELFF.

Turning to this clone: The read ends 3 residues early relative to the CDR3; the germline J gene fills the gap. The chain carries TRBV19 and TRBJ1-5, with D uncertain. The germline gives CDR1 LNHDA, CDR2 SQIVND (reference sequence). This CDR3 spans 16 amino acids. Trimming pared 6 bases from V and 7 bases from J, leaving 22 bases between. The sequenced CDR3 bases are TGTGCCAGTAGCCCAAAGCGGGGTTACCTAGGGCAGCCC. Translated: CASSPKRGYLGQP. The CDR3 in its entirety is CASSPKRGYLGQPQHF. Using reference TRBV19 and TRBJ1-5 for the parts outside the CDR3, the full variable domain is DGGITQSPKYLFRKEGQNVTLSCEQNLNHDAMYWYRQDPGQGLRLIYYSQIVNDFQKGDIAEGYSVSREKKESFPLTVTSAQKNPTAFYLCASSPKRGYLGQPQHFGDGTRLSIL.

About this clone: The observed sequence ends 3 residues before the CDR3 terminus, with the missing tail filled in from the germline J gene. The chain carries TRBV12-5 and TRBJ2-7; 7 bases align to TRBD1. Germline trimming cut 5 bases from V and 2 bases from J; bases unmatched to any gene: 3. The CDR3 loop spans 13 amino acids. Germline CDR1 is LGHNT and CDR2 is FRNRAP. The sequenced part of the CDR3 DNA is TGTGCTAGTGGTCTGGGACAGACCTACGAG. Translating it yields CASGLGQTYE. The full CDR3 protein reads CASGLGQTYEQYF.

CDR3 residues: CASSQAGTPIYEQYF. CDR3 bases read: TGTGCCAGCAGCCAAGCCGGGACTCCTATCTACGAG. The chain links TRBV4-2 to TRBJ2-7; D might be TRBD2 (6 bases). The CDR3 end is not reached by the read, which stops 3 residues before it; the germline J gene fills it in. Germline assignment: CDR1 LGHNA and CDR2 YNFKEQ. The CDR3 is 15 residues long. V was trimmed by 1 base and J by 3 bases, leaving 13 bases between them.

Note on this clone: The read terminates 3 residues before the CDR3 end, so the remaining end is supplied by the germline J gene. The V call is TRBV19, the J call TRBJ1-2, with D possibly being TRBD1 (5 bases). Germline loops: CDR1 LNHDA, CDR2 SQIVND (reference sequence). The CDR3 covers 14 residues. CDR3 DNA, as far as it was read: TGTGCCAGTAGTCCCCGAAAGGGGTCCTACGAC. Its protein is CASSPRKGSYD. The complete CDR3 reads CASSPRKGSYDYTF.